This entry describes one T cell receptor (beta chain). It was genomic DNA that served as the template for profiling TCR beta VDJ and CDR3. Using its own MiXCR run on the reads, TCRdb lists one record per CDR3 protein. This sample has around 200,000 distinct CDR3 sequences; around 50% occur once, and the top ten carry 13%. This sample is drawn from a study of CD8+CD57+ T cells in acquired aplastic anemia. From germline, CDR1 is DFQATT and CDR2 SNEGSKA (reference sequence). This CDR3 has 13 amino acids. Deletions cut 1 base from V and 7 bases from J, with 14 bases between. The sequenced patients had an expansion of CD8+CD57+ cells seen by flow cytometry. Every patient was diagnosed with severe acquired aplastic anemia.

The TCR originated in a human donor with aplastic anemia. The sample taken for sequencing was sorted CD4+, CD8+, or CD8+CD57+ T cells (not recorded which) from PBMCs. This chain joins TRBV20-1 and TRBJ2-7; D may be TRBD2 (5 bases). The chain's CDR3 is CSARGGSLGEQYF. The CDR3 region has the DNA TGCAGTGCTAGAGGAGGGAGCCTAGGTGAGCAGTACTTC.